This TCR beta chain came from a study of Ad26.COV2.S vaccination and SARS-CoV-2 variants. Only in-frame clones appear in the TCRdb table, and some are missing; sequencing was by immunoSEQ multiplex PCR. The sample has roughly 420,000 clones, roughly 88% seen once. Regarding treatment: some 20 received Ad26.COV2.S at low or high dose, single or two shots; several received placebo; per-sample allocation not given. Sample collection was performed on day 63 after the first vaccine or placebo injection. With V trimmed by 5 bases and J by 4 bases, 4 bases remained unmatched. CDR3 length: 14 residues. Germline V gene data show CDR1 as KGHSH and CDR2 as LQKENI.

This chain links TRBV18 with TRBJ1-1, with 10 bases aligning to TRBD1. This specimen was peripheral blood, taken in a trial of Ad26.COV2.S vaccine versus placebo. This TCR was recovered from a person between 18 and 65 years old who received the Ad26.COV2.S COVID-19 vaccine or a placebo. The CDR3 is CASSARDRGTEAFF. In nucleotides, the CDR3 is TGTGCCAGCTCAGCCCGGGACAGGGGCACTGAAGCTTTCTTT.